These 32 T cell receptor beta chains came from one sample sequenced in a study of T cell responses to AZD1222 COVID-19 vaccine. Profiling relied on immunoSEQ multiplex PCR, and the TCRdb table lists in-frame clones only, not all of them. Found here are 130,000 to 150,000 clones, around 88% of them singletons; the top ten hold approximately 2.3%. This sample comprised peripheral blood, obtained on day 0 of AZD1222 vaccination. These receptors came from an adult in good health.

The chain has TRBV7-8 and TRBJ2-7; no clear D. V lost 8 bases to trimming and J lost 1 base, with 12 bases between them. CDR3 length: 13 amino acids. CDR1 SGHVS and CDR2 FQNEAQ come from the germline V gene. CDR3 loop: CASLSVGSYEQYF. The CDR3 coding sequence is TGTGCCAGCCTATCGGTGGGGTCCTACGAGCAGTACTTC.

J is TRBJ2-1 and V is TRBV11-2; TRBD2 matches 11 bases. This CDR3 comprises 17 residues. Germline V CDR1 and CDR2: SGHAT, FQNNGV. After removal of 6 bases from V and 3 bases from J, the junction contained 10 bases not matched to a gene. The CDR3 protein is CASRPQLAGALYNEQFF. The CDR3 bases are TGTGCCAGCAGGCCCCAACTAGCGGGAGCTCTCTACAATGAGCAGTTCTTC.

CDR3 residues: CSVGTGETQYF. The CDR3 DNA is TGCAGCGTTGGGACCGGGGAGACCCAGTACTTC. The rearrangement joins TRBV29-1 to TRBJ2-5; unclear D gene. The germline V and J ends were trimmed by 4 bases and 5 bases, with 8 bases remaining between them. Germline loops: CDR1 SQVTM, CDR2 ANQGSEA. The length of the CDR3 is 11 residues.

V is TRBV10-3 and J is TRBJ1-2; 11 bases fit TRBD1. CDR1 and CDR2 (germline): ENHRY, SYGVKD. This CDR3 spans 15 amino acids. J was trimmed by 0 bases and V by 8 bases; bases with no gene match: 5. DNA of the CDR3: TGTGCCATCGGGCGGACAGGGGGCTCTAACTATGGCTACACCTTC. Translation: CAIGRTGGSNYGYTF.

The rearrangement joins TRBV7-8 to TRBJ2-3, with TRBD2 as a possible D gene (6 bases). Trimming pared 4 bases from V and 0 bases from J, leaving 11 bases between. Germline V gene sequence: CDR1 SGHVS, CDR2 FQNEAQ. The CDR3 is made up of 15 amino acids. The CDR3 region is CASSSLGGSTDTQYF. The DNA of the CDR3 is TGTGCCAGCAGCTCCCTAGGAGGGAGCACAGATACGCAGTATTTT.

This clone was picked up one time. This chain joins TRBV18 and TRBJ2-2; perhaps TRBD1 as D (6 bases). V dropped 2 bases and J dropped 3 bases, with 10 bases sitting between them. In germline, CDR1 is KGHSH, CDR2 LQKENI. The CDR3 is 15 residues long. The CDR3 nucleotides read TGTGCCAGCTCACCAAAACAGGGCGACACCGGGGAGCTGTTTTTT. This encodes CASSPKQGDTGELFF.

The rearrangement links TRBV5-8 to TRBJ1-5, with D unclear. Between the trimmed V and J ends, which lost 2 bases and 3 bases, there was a span of 9 bases. The CDR3 sequence is 14 residues long. Germline V lookup: CDR1 SGHTS, CDR2 YDEGEE. The CDR3 bases are TGTGCCAGCAGCTTTGGTAGTCCCAATCAGCCCCAGCATTTT. Encoded protein: CASSFGSPNQPQHF.

The gene calls are TRBV12-3 or TRBV12-4 and TRBJ2-7, with D maybe TRBD2 (6 bases). V lost 6 bases, J lost 2 bases, and 11 bases lay in between. The CDR3 totals 13 residues. The CDR3 DNA follows: TGTGCCAGCAGGAGTAGCGGCCCCTACGAGCAGTACTTC. Residues: CASRSSGPYEQYF.

V and J are TRBV7-2 and TRBJ2-7, with TRBD1 matching over 9 bases. Germline trimming cut 5 bases from V and 6 bases from J; bases unmatched to any gene: 8. Germline CDR1 SGHTA, CDR2 FQGNSA. The CDR3 is made up of 14 amino acids. CDR3 DNA: TGTGCCAGCAGCCCCGGGACAGGGAGGAGCGAGCAGTACTTC. This translates into CASSPGTGRSEQYF.

V is TRBV7-2 and J is TRBJ2-1; 10 bases map to TRBD2. Trimming removed 7 bases from V and 2 bases from J; junction bases left unmatched: 5. The CDR3 loop spans 15 amino acids. Germline V gene sequence: CDR1 SGHTA, CDR2 FQGNSA. In DNA, the CDR3 is TGTGCCAGCAACCAGCGGGAGGGGCCCTACAATGAGCAGTTCTTC. This codes for CASNQREGPYNEQFF.

The gene calls are TRBV7-9 and TRBJ1-2; D call uncertain. Trimming shortened V by 1 base and J by 2 bases, and 8 bases separated the two germline ends. The CDR3 spans 14 residues. CDR1 and CDR2 (germline): SEHNR, FQNEAQ (reference sequence). CDR3 coding DNA: TGTGCCAGCAGCTTAGATATGACAAACTATGGCTACACCTTC. This sequence encodes CASSLDMTNYGYTF.

This chain uses TRBV29-1 with TRBJ2-7, with 12 bases aligning to TRBD2. This CDR3 has 15 residues. V gave up 4 bases and J gave up 1 base; unmatched junction bases: 5. Germline CDR1 reads SQVTM; CDR2 reads ANQGSEA. CDR3 sequence (DNA): TGCAGCGTTGGGGGTACTAGCGGGAGGTCCTACGAGCAGTACTTC. Translation gives CSVGGTSGRSYEQYF.

The chain combines TRBV19 with TRBJ2-3; 11 positions agree with TRBD2. V shed 4 bases, J shed 11 bases, and the junction held 8 bases outside the gene matches. The CDR3 runs to 14 residues. The germline V gene encodes CDR1 LNHDA and CDR2 SQIVND (reference sequence). The CDR3 nucleotides are TGTGCCAGTAGTAGGCAACTAGCGGGAGAAAGGCAGTATTTT. It codes for CASSRQLAGERQYF.

CDR3 residues: CASSLAGLETQYF. CDR3 DNA sequence: TGTGCCAGCAGTTTAGCTGGGTTGGAGACCCAGTACTTC. The chain joins TRBV12-3 or TRBV12-4 to TRBJ2-5; D not certain. This CDR3 has 13 residues. V lost 0 bases to trimming and J lost 5 bases, with 7 bases between them.

This clone was picked up one time. Because the CDR3's place on the DNA is in doubt, the DNA is left out and the CDR3 is given as listed by TCRdb. The J gene is TRBJ2-7, the V gene TRBV6-5; the table gives TRBD2 as D, unverified against the DNA. Germline V gene lookup returns CDR1 MNHEY and CDR2 SVGAGI. The CDR3 is 13 residues long, counting both termini. The CDR3 sequence: CASSSVRGREQYF.

The chain has TRBV29-1 and TRBJ2-3, with D uncertain. The CDR3 spans 13 residues. Trimming took off 7 bases at V and 2 bases at J, with 13 bases between the two ends. In germline, CDR1 is SQVTM, CDR2 ANQGSEA. The CDR3 region is CSADPTYTDTQYF. Here the CDR3 DNA reads TGCAGCGCCGACCCGACATACACAGATACGCAGTATTTT.

As for this clone: This specimen includes other DNA sequences encoding the same CDR3. The V call is TRBV4-1, the J call TRBJ1-4; no clear D. Between the trimmed V and J ends, which lost 1 base and 7 bases, there was a span of 4 bases. The germline CDR1 and CDR2 sequences are MGHRA and YSYEKL. The length of the CDR3 is 12 residues. This CDR3 is CASSQGGEKLFF. CDR3 coding DNA: TGCGCCAGCAGCCAAGGGGGTGAAAAACTGTTTTTT.

V gene TRBV28 combines with J gene TRBJ1-5; the match to TRBD1 covers 10 bases. The CDR3 is 16 residues long. CDR1 and CDR2 from the germline V gene are MDHEN and SYDVKM. The V segment lost 4 bases and the J segment 11 bases; nucleotides outside the gene matches: 14. The CDR3 DNA reads TGTGCCAGCAGTTCCTGGACAGGGGGGGGTTTAGGGGCCCAGCATTTT. Translated: CASSSWTGGGLGAQHF.

The chain is built from TRBV20-1 and TRBJ2-1; 14 bases line up with TRBD2. Germline CDR1 and CDR2: DFQATT and SNEGSKA (reference sequence). Trimming at V came to 3 bases and at J to 8 bases, leaving 6 bases not matched to a gene. CDR3 size: 15 residues. The CDR3 spells CSASLGLAGGDEQFF. CDR3 sequence (DNA): TGCAGTGCTAGTCTCGGACTAGCGGGAGGTGATGAGCAGTTCTTC.

This rearrangement joins TRBV27 to TRBJ2-1; D might be TRBD2 (5 bases). This CDR3 spans 15 amino acids. V lost 8 bases and J 8 bases, leaving 22 bases between the germline ends. Germline V gene data show CDR1 as MNHEY and CDR2 as SMNVEV (reference sequence). CDR3 region: CASGWAREGVYEQFF. The CDR3 DNA is TGTGCCAGCGGGTGGGCCCGCGAGGGCGTCTATGAGCAGTTCTTC.

This chain joins TRBV14 and TRBJ2-1, with 8 nucleotides matching TRBD2. Germline CDR1 SGHDN, CDR2 FVKESK. The CDR3 is 14 residues long. V lost 4 bases, J lost 9 bases, and 8 bases stayed unmatched. This CDR3 reads CASSRSGTRLEQFF. DNA for the CDR3: TGTGCCAGCAGCCGGTCCGGGACTAGACTTGAGCAGTTCTTC.

V and J are TRBV5-1 and TRBJ2-2; D call uncertain. Trimming removed 5 bases from V and 0 bases from J, with 8 bases in between. Germline V gene data show CDR1 as SGHRS and CDR2 as YFSETQ. This CDR3 contains 14 residues. CDR3 bases: TGCGCCAGCAGTGGGGTTTCGAACACCGGGGAGCTGTTTTTT. Its translation is CASSGVSNTGELFF.

The sample holds one count of this clone. This sequence joins TRBV27 and TRBJ1-4; TRBD1 is a possible D gene (5 bases). Germline CDR1 MNHEY, CDR2 SMNVEV (reference sequence). The CDR3 has 13 amino acids. Trimming cost V 2 bases and J 8 bases, with 9 bases left between them. The CDR3 sequence: CASSLGTREKLFF. Here the CDR3 DNA reads TGTGCCAGCAGTTTAGGGACGAGGGAAAAACTGTTTTTT.

The rearrangement links TRBV29-1 to TRBJ2-4; 7 bases are shared with TRBD1. This CDR3 spans 12 amino acids. V shed 7 bases and J 9 bases; nucleotides not matched to a gene: 9. CDR1 and CDR2 from the germline V gene are SQVTM and ANQGSEA. The CDR3 sequence: CSAGQASAIQYF. DNA for the CDR3: TGCAGCGCTGGACAGGCCTCTGCCATTCAGTACTTC.

The CDR3 sequence is CASSQEGGRLGAFF. The CDR3 DNA follows: TGCGCCAGCAGCCAAGAAGGGGGGCGGTTGGGTGCTTTCTTT. The chain employs TRBV4-1 and TRBJ1-1, with a possible D match to TRBD1 (6 bases). From germline, CDR1 is MGHRA and CDR2 YSYEKL. Trimming removed 0 bases at V and 11 bases at J, with 16 bases between. This CDR3 contains 14 residues.

This sequence joins TRBV7-7 and TRBJ2-2; TRBD2 aligns across 7 bases. The CDR3 has 14 amino acids. CDR1 SSHAT and CDR2 FNYEAQ come from the germline V gene (reference sequence). The CDR3 loop reads CASGQAQGTGELFF. In nucleotides, the CDR3 is TGTGCTAGCGGGCAAGCCCAAGGGACCGGGGAGCTGTTTTTT.

The CDR3, as DNA: TGTGCCAGTAAATACGGACAGGGCTACGAGCAGTACTTC. It encodes CASKYGQGYEQYF. The chain links TRBV19 to TRBJ2-7; the match to TRBD1 covers 8 bases. The V and J ends lost 7 bases and 3 bases, in that order; junction bases with no gene match: 5. Germline V gives CDR1 LNHDA, CDR2 SQIVND (reference sequence). This CDR3 region has 13 residues.

J is TRBJ2-1 and V is TRBV18, with 11 bases matching TRBD2. This CDR3 contains 18 residues. Germline CDR1 is KGHSH and CDR2 is LQKENI. J gave up 4 bases and V 3 bases, and 11 bases lay outside the gene matches. This CDR3 reads CASSPQASGTSGYNEQFF. DNA of the CDR3: TGTGCCAGCTCACCCCAGGCTTCCGGGACTAGCGGATACAATGAGCAGTTCTTC.

The CDR3 here is CASSLISSATDTQYF. CDR3 nucleotides: TGTGCCAGCAGTTTAATCTCTAGCGCTACGGATACGCAGTATTTT. The chain couples TRBV27 to TRBJ2-3; D may be TRBD2 (6 bases). The CDR3 is made up of 15 amino acids. The V gene's germline CDR1 is MNHEY and CDR2 SMNVEV (reference sequence). Trimming cost V 2 bases and J 6 bases, with 15 bases left between them.

In its sample, this clone was seen once. The chain combines TRBV6-6 with TRBJ2-7, with TRBD1 as a possible D gene (6 bases). V lost 2 bases to trimming and J lost 2 bases, with 10 bases between them. Germline CDR1 is MNHNY and CDR2 is SVGAGI (reference sequence). The CDR3 extends over 14 amino acids. The CDR3 region is CASSYATGAYEQYF. The DNA of the CDR3 is TGTGCCAGCAGTTACGCGACAGGAGCCTACGAGCAGTACTTC.

The V call is TRBV6-5, the J call TRBJ1-1; D unclear. CDR1 and CDR2 (germline): MNHEY, SVGAGI. The CDR3 consists of 13 residues. The V gene lost 4 bases and the J gene lost 1 base, with 7 bases spanning the gap. CDR3 sequence (DNA): TGTGCCAGCAGTTTTCGGAAGAACACTGAAGCTTTCTTT. As protein: CASSFRKNTEAFF.

This clone was observed a handful of times. The V gene is TRBV6-2 or TRBV6-3, the J gene TRBJ2-1; D gene ambiguous. The CDR3 loop spans 15 amino acids. V dropped 0 bases and J dropped 6 bases, with 12 bases sitting between them. The germline CDR1 and CDR2 sequences are MNHEY and SVGEGT. The CDR3 region is CASSYSSPGINEQFF. The CDR3 DNA reads as TGTGCCAGCAGTTACTCGAGCCCCGGAATCAATGAGCAGTTCTTC.